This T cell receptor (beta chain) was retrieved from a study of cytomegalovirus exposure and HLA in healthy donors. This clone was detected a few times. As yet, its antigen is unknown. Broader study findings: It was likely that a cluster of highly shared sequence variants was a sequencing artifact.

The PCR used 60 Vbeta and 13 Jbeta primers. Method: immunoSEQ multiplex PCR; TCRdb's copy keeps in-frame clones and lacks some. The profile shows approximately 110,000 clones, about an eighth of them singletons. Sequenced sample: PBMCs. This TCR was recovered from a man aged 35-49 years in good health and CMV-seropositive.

The CDR3 sequence is CSVITGGPYEQYF. For the CDR3, the DNA is TGCAGCGTTATAACGGGGGGGCCTTACGAGCAGTACTTC. The V and J genes are TRBV29-1 and TRBJ2-7, with 8 bases that match TRBD2. CDR1 is SQVTM and CDR2 is ANQGSEA in the germline V gene. The ends lost 5 bases at V and 4 bases at J; junction bases unmatched: 7. This CDR3 contains 13 residues.